The entry that follows covers one TCR beta chain sequence. No antigen is known for it. No much larger clone is present one base from it, and per-base qualities are unavailable. These data come from a study of CD8+ T cells in alopecia areata (dated by TCRdb to 2016 to 2019). A note on the overall study: The treated patients took part in an open-label pilot trial in which moderate-to-severe alopecia areata was treated with oral tofacitinib at 5 to 10 mg twice daily. In both human patients and the C3H/HeJ mouse model, the study applied high-throughput TCRbeta sequencing to look at T cell clonal expansion in alopecia areata. Clonality in the scalp was compared among normal scalp (n=4), patchy alopecia areata scalp (n=8), and alopecia totalis/universalis scalp (n=8). Patients received tofacitinib for 6 to 18 months and were then followed off drug for 6 months to check for delayed response and recurrence. Scalp tissue and sorted CD4+ and CD8+ peripheral blood T cells from patchy and totalis/universalis alopecia areata patients and from healthy controls were covered by human TCRbeta sequencing. TCRbeta CDR3 regions were amplified by immunoSEQ multiplex PCR using 35 Vbeta forward and 13 Jbeta reverse primers. RNA came from the PAXgene miRNA kit for fixed scalp, the miRNeasy kit for PBMCs, and the RNeasy kit for mouse skin. In treated patients, disease severity was measured using the SALT score, which gives the percentage of scalp surface area affected. Patients on tofacitinib were biopsied at baseline and after 4 and 24 weeks of treatment, and several of the patients also had a later scalp biopsy. Here is what the overall study found, with its caveats: During tofacitinib treatment, many expanded lesional clones remained in scalp and blood, and this persistence may partly explain relapse after treatment is stopped. Scalp clonality and the number of expanded CD8+ clones among the top 100 scalp clones were significantly decreased by tofacitinib. TCR sequences shared between patients were less clear than in mice, possibly partly because of HLA diversity in the patient population. Because the treated cohort was small and included a single nonresponder, larger studies are needed to assess links between baseline CD8+ expansion and response. Compared with normal scalp, lesional scalp, particularly in alopecia totalis/universalis, had higher clonality and more expanded CD8+ clones, which suggests antigenic drive. Scalp TCR repertoire analysis is complicated because resident alphabeta T cells in normal human skin are also sequenced, whereas mouse skin is dominated by gammadelta T cells.

The sample's time point label, in plain terms: around 24 weeks on oral tofacitinib. Interpreted using the paper, the treatment or condition label stands for: oral pan-JAK inhibitor, 5-10 mg twice daily. Lesional scalp punch biopsies and peripheral blood were obtained from alopecia areata patients. PBMCs were isolated by density centrifugation and stained for CD3, CD4 and CD8, and CD4+ and CD8+ T cells were sorted on a FACSAria. Receptors were amplified or captured by the immunoSEQ multiplex PCR assay. To provide template for TCR sequencing, every sample had RNA extracted and reverse transcribed into cDNA. First-strand cDNA was synthesized using SuperScript III with a 2:1 mix of oligo-dT and random hexamers. Amplification bias was assessed with a synthetic immune receptor repertoire, and residual bias was removed computationally. From the authors' description of their analysis: Raw reads were preprocessed to remove errors, and CDR3 was defined by IMGT conventions from the conserved cysteine to phenylalanine. To get clonality, Shannon entropy was normalized by log2 of the number of productive unique TCRs and the result was subtracted from 1. Scalp TCRbeta sequences were cross-referenced with sorted blood CD4 and CD8 repertoires so that the CD4 or CD8 identity of scalp clones could be inferred. TCRdb provides this immuneACCESS table in a form limited to in-frame rearrangements. Some clones are lacking; in checked studies, under half of them reflect an unresolved V gene, and why the rest are absent is not known. Clone size and V and J calls were adopted from that table, with D and trimming inferred from the DNA. The sample profile shows around 200,000 clones; 53% of them were found once. The leading ten clones occupy 10% to 14% of the sample.

The sequence came from a human donor with alopecia areata. The sample was CD8+ T cells sorted from blood, taken at week 24, from a patient treated with tofacitinib.

The CDR3 protein is CASSLSGAREKLFF. The nucleotide sequence is TGTGCCAGCAGCTTGTCCGGGGCGAGAGAAAAACTGTTTTTT. The rearranged segments are TRBV5-6 and TRBJ1-4, and perhaps TRBD1 as D gene, on 5 matching bases. V loses 1 base of germline sequence and J loses 8 bases, and the interval between the two ends is 12 bases. The CDR1 and CDR2 encoded by the germline V gene are SGHDT and YYEEEE. Inclusive of the bounding cysteine and phenylalanine, the CDR3 is 14 residues long. Just CDR3 DNA is preserved here, 42 bases in frame from base 1.